This TCR beta chain was identified during a study of graft-versus-host responses after intestinal transplantation. Study-wide points: Early after transplant, HvG declines were associated with peak levels of circulating GvH clones. GvH clones detected in recipient marrow included some appearing first in ileum or blood.

TCRdb's copy holds only in-frame clones and misses some; the assay was immunoSEQ multiplex PCR. Here the sample spans around 100,000 clones, approximately 92% being singletons. The CDR3 is made up of 15 amino acids. Germline CDR1 is SGDLS and CDR2 is YYNGEE. Losses at the gene ends were 4 bases for V and 6 bases for J; bases not matched to a gene: 8. This clone showed up just once. Its antigen is still unknown. The material was unstimulated CD4+ T cells sorted from spleen or lymph node cells, obtained before transplant. The chain has TRBV9 and TRBJ2-3; 10 bases map to TRBD2. The clonotype comes from a human donor who was the organ donor for an intestinal transplant. CDR3 nucleotide sequence: TGTGCCAGCAGCATACTAGCGGGGCCATGGGATACGCAGTATTTT. Its translation: CASSILAGPWDTQYF.